This entry lists 22 T cell receptor beta chains sequenced from one sample in a study of cytotoxic CD8 clonotypes in ibrutinib-treated CLL. The method was immunoSEQ multiplex PCR; TCRdb's version includes in-frame clones alone and lacks a portion of them. The sample consists of around 300,000 clones, roughly 85% of them appearing once. The source was PBMCs, collected before ibrutinib treatment. These receptors were collected from a human donor with chronic lymphocytic leukemia.

The V gene is TRBV30, the J gene TRBJ2-5, with no clear D. The V end lost 0 bases, the J end lost 0 bases, and 11 bases lay between the germline ends. There are 15 residues in the CDR3. Germline loops: CDR1 GTSNPN, CDR2 SVGIG (reference sequence). As DNA, the CDR3 is TGTGCCTGGAGTGTAGCGCAGTCGTACCAAGAGACCCAGTACTTC. This codes for CAWSVAQSYQETQYF.

This clone was observed once. This chain connects TRBV4-2 to TRBJ2-3; 7 bases are a match to TRBD1. Germline V gene data show CDR1 as LGHNA and CDR2 as YNFKEQ. V shed 6 bases, J shed 0 bases, and the junction held 9 bases outside the gene matches. The CDR3 length is 16 residues. CDR3: CASRKRSGGSTDTQYF. The CDR3 DNA is TGTGCCAGCAGGAAGCGTTCAGGGGGAAGCACAGATACGCAGTATTTT.

This clone was found once. The CDR3 region is CASSSAPRGGRIYTQYF. The DNA for the CDR3 is TGTGCCAGCAGCTCGGCCCCCAGGGGAGGTCGCATCTATACGCAGTATTTT. This chain links TRBV7-6 with TRBJ2-3; D might be TRBD1 or TRBD2, each matching 6 bases. Deletions cut 4 bases from V and 7 bases from J, with 24 bases between. Germline values: CDR1 SGHVS, CDR2 FNYEAQ. This CDR3 region has 17 residues.

The genes are TRBV5-5 and TRBJ2-3; the D gene is possibly TRBD1 (5 bases). The CDR3 totals 14 residues. V lost 0 bases to trimming and J lost 5 bases, with 10 bases between them. The germline gives CDR1 SGHKS, CDR2 YYEKEE (reference sequence). This CDR3 is CASSLEQGEDTQYF. Here the CDR3 DNA reads TGTGCCAGCAGCTTGGAGCAGGGTGAAGATACGCAGTATTTT. The full variable domain, its missing parts supplied by reference TRBV5-5 and TRBJ2-3, is DAGVTQSPTHLIKTRGQQVTLRCSPISGHKSVSWYQQVLGQGPQFIFQYYEKEERGRGNFPDRFSARQFPNYSSELNVNALLLGDSALYLCASSLEQGEDTQYFGPGTRLTVL.

The rearrangement links TRBV5-4 to TRBJ1-1; D gene unclear. Germline values: CDR1 SGHNT, CDR2 YYREEE (reference sequence). The CDR3 consists of 13 residues. Trimming shortened V by 0 bases and J by 1 base, and 4 bases separated the two germline ends. CDR3 sequence: CASSLARNTEAFF. DNA for the CDR3: TGTGCCAGCAGCTTGGCAAGGAACACTGAAGCTTTCTTT. The entire variable domain, with the rest obtained from reference TRBV5-4 and TRBJ1-1, is as follows: ETGVTQSPTHLIKTRGQQVTLRCSSQSGHNTVSWYQQALGQGPQFIFQYYREEENGRGNFPPRFSGLQFPNYSSELNVNALELDDSALYLCASSLARNTEAFFGQGTRLTVV.

The chain couples TRBV18 to TRBJ2-1; 9 bases line up with TRBD2. The CDR3 has 16 amino acids. Germline CDR1 and CDR2: KGHSH and LQKENI. Unmatched junction bases numbered 12, after V lost 6 bases and J lost 6 bases. In DNA form, the CDR3 reads TGTGCCAGCTCCCTCCAGGAGATAGCGGGAGCCAATGAGCAGTTCTTC. This translates into CASSLQEIAGANEQFF. Looking up the rest from reference TRBV18 and TRBJ2-1 gives the full variable domain: NAGVMQNPRHLVRRRGQEARLRCSPMKGHSHVYWYRQLPEEGLKFMVYLQKENIIDESGMPKERFSAEFPKEGPSILRIQQVVRGDSAAYFCASSLQEIAGANEQFFGPGTRLTVL.

The chain couples TRBV9 to TRBJ2-1, with 10 bases aligning to TRBD2. Germline V gene lookup returns CDR1 SGDLS and CDR2 YYNGEE. This CDR3 has 16 amino acids. V lost 0 bases and J lost 5; bases outside the gene matches: 5. The CDR3 region has the DNA TGTGCCAGCAGCGTAGCCGGACTAGCGGAACACAATGAGCAGTTCTTC. This gives the protein CASSVAGLAEHNEQFF.

In this sample, this clone turned up once. The V call is TRBV27, the J call TRBJ2-3; a weak D match, TRBD2 (5 bases). Trimming removed 5 bases at V and 2 bases at J, with 17 bases between. The V gene's germline CDR1 is MNHEY and CDR2 SMNVEV (reference sequence). This CDR3 region has 16 residues. The CDR3 reads CASSPASRLDTDTQYF. The CDR3 DNA reads as TGTGCCAGCAGTCCAGCTAGCAGACTCGACACAGATACGCAGTATTTT.

The rearrangement links TRBV2 to TRBJ1-5; D possibly corresponds to TRBD1 (5 bases). This CDR3 contains 14 residues. V was cut by 4 bases and J by 0 bases, with 7 bases left in between. Germline V gives CDR1 SNHLY, CDR2 FYNNEI. The CDR3 reads CASSAGASNQPQHF. DNA of the CDR3: TGTGCCAGCAGTGCCGGGGCTAGCAATCAGCCCCAGCATTTT.

The chain combines TRBV27 with TRBJ2-2, with D unresolved. V was shortened by 7 bases and J by 2 bases, with 11 bases between the two germline ends. CDR1 is MNHEY and CDR2 is SMNVEV in the germline V gene (reference sequence). CDR3 size: 14 residues. The CDR3 nucleotides are TGTGCCAGCAAATTTCACCGAAACACCGGGGAGCTGTTTTTT. As protein: CASKFHRNTGELFF.

The V and J genes are TRBV9 and TRBJ2-3; D gene uncertain. This CDR3 region has 15 residues. Trimming removed 0 bases at V and 3 bases at J, with 11 bases between. Germline V gene sequence: CDR1 SGDLS, CDR2 YYNGEE. The CDR3 DNA follows: TGTGCCAGCAGCGTAGGCCCCCTGCAGACAGATACGCAGTATTTT. Residues: CASSVGPLQTDTQYF.

J is TRBJ1-1 and V is TRBV9; maybe TRBD1 (5 bases). The CDR3 totals 13 residues. The V gene lost 4 bases and the J gene lost 4 bases, with 11 bases spanning the gap. Germline V lookup: CDR1 SGDLS, CDR2 YYNGEE. CDR3 sequence: CASSLTGTTEAFF. CDR3 bases: TGTGCCAGCAGCCTAACAGGTACCACTGAAGCTTTCTTT.

The rearrangement joins TRBV7-2 to TRBJ2-7; no reliable D call. The CDR3 has 14 residues. The ends were cut back, 3 bases at V and 2 bases at J, with 11 bases in the middle. Germline V lookup: CDR1 SGHTA, CDR2 FQGNSA. In DNA form, the CDR3 reads TGTGCCAGCAGCTTGTCACCTCTTACCTACGAGCAGTACTTC. As protein: CASSLSPLTYEQYF.

This clone was recorded many times. The chain combines TRBV2 with TRBJ2-7, with 7 bases identical to TRBD2. With V trimmed by 5 bases and J by 7 bases, 11 bases remained unmatched. The germline gives CDR1 SNHLY, CDR2 FYNNEI. The CDR3 loop spans 14 amino acids. The CDR3 DNA reads as TGTGCCAGCAGTTGGTCTAGCGGCCCTCAGGAGCAGTACTTC. This gives the protein CASSWSSGPQEQYF.

This clone was seen a handful of times. The chain recombines TRBV18 with TRBJ2-7; D is ambiguous. This CDR3 is 15 amino acids long. Germline V gene lookup returns CDR1 KGHSH and CDR2 LQKENI. V was cut by 0 bases and J by 5 bases, with 14 bases left in between. The CDR3, as DNA: TGTGCCAGCTCACCACCGTCGATAGTGAATCACGAGCAGTACTTC. Encoded protein: CASSPPSIVNHEQYF.

The CDR3: CASSQSLGGETQYF. CDR3 DNA sequence: TGTGCCAGCAGCCAATCACTAGGTGGAGAGACCCAGTACTTC. The chain carries TRBV7-2 and TRBJ2-5, with D perhaps matching TRBD2 (5 bases). V was cut by 5 bases and J by 4 bases, with 14 bases left in between. Looked up from germline, CDR1 is SGHTA and CDR2 is FQGNSA. This CDR3 is built from 14 residues.

This clone was counted a single time. Germline is not matched at one junction end, which may reflect a read error. V and J are TRBV7-7 and TRBJ2-7, with TRBD2 as a possible D gene (6 bases). Germline values: CDR1 SSHAT, CDR2 FNYEAQ (reference sequence). This CDR3 spans 13 amino acids. CDR3: CASSLTGVGEQYF. The CDR3 DNA is TGTGCTAGCAGCTTAACGGGGGTCGGCGAGCAGTACTTC. The full variable domain, completed using reference TRBV7-7 and TRBJ2-7, is GAGVSQSPRYKVTKRGQDVTLRCDPISSHATLYWYQQALGQGPEFLTYFNYEAQPDKSGLPSDRFSAERPEGSISTLTIQRTEQRDSAMYRCASSLTGVGEQYFGPGTRLTVT.

The chain links TRBV6-6 to TRBJ1-4; D remains ambiguous. CDR3 length: 15 residues. Trimming pared 6 bases from V and 5 bases from J, leaving 16 bases between. CDR1 is MNHNY and CDR2 is SVGAGI in the germline V gene (reference sequence). The CDR3 loop is CASRENMGPNEKLFF. As DNA, the CDR3 is TGTGCCAGCAGGGAAAACATGGGCCCCAATGAAAAACTGTTTTTT.

The chain combines TRBV30 with TRBJ2-7, with 8 bases matching TRBD1. CDR3 length: 14 residues. The ends lost 1 base at V and 3 bases at J; junction bases unmatched: 5. Per the germline V gene, CDR1 is GTSNPN and CDR2 is SVGIG (reference sequence). The CDR3 coding sequence is TGTGCCTGGAGTGGGGGGACAGGAGACTACGAGCAGTACTTC. Amino acid sequence: CAWSGGTGDYEQYF.

The chain links TRBV5-4 to TRBJ2-7; perhaps TRBD1 as D (5 bases). In germline, CDR1 is SGHNT, CDR2 YYREEE (reference sequence). V lost 1 base and J lost 2, with 13 bases in between. This CDR3 comprises 15 residues. CDR3 sequence (DNA): TGTGCCAGCAGCTTGTTTGGTAGGGGCCCCTACGAGCAGTACTTC. Translating it yields CASSLFGRGPYEQYF.

This chain links TRBV25-1 with TRBJ2-1; D is uncertain. Germline CDR1 MGHDK, CDR2 SYGVNS. The V end was cut by 2 bases, the J end by 2 bases, with 10 bases between. The CDR3 totals 15 residues. DNA for the CDR3: TGTGCCAGCAGTGAACCCCCCGGAACCTACAATGAGCAGTTCTTC. Amino acids: CASSEPPGTYNEQFF. The entire variable domain, with the rest obtained from reference TRBV25-1 and TRBJ2-1, is as follows: EADIYQTPRYLVIGTGKKITLECSQTMGHDKMYWYQQDPGMELHLIHYSYGVNSTEKGDLSSESTVSRIRTEHFPLTLESARPSHTSQYLCASSEPPGTYNEQFFGPGTRLTVL.

The chain is built from TRBV11-2 and TRBJ2-1; 7 bases fit TRBD2. This CDR3 has 15 amino acids. Germline V lookup: CDR1 SGHAT, CDR2 FQNNGV. The V and J ends lost 1 base and 4 bases, in that order; junction bases with no gene match: 4. CDR3 sequence reads: CASSLAGLNYNEQFF. The CDR3 nucleotides read TGTGCCAGCAGCTTAGCGGGACTAAATTACAATGAGCAGTTCTTC.